Below are 21 T cell receptor beta chains sequenced from a single sample in a study of post-analysis software for immune sequencing data. Presence of unique molecular identifiers characterized the TCR beta cDNA libraries. TCRdb called the PCR reads again in MiXCR, with one record for every CDR3 protein. This table has hundreds of thousands of distinct CDR3 sequences, around 50% appearing once. Their antigens remain unidentified. Study-wide results and limits: Controls showed lower frequencies than patients for roughly five TRBV segments, and TRBV5-6, TRBV5-1 and TRBV20-1 were among these.

The material sequenced was blood. These receptors were collected from a girl between 10 and 17 years old with multiple sclerosis.

The CDR3 loop reads CASSFRVGNEQFF. CDR3 DNA: TGCGCCAGCAGCTTCCGGGTGGGAAATGAGCAGTTCTTC. The gene calls are TRBV5-1 and TRBJ2-1; D ambiguous. CDR3 size: 13 residues. Germline assignment: CDR1 SGHRS and CDR2 YFSETQ. V lost 2 bases, J lost 7 bases, and 10 bases lay in between.

This CDR3 is CASSPGDRVYEQYF. The CDR3 coding sequence is TGCGCCAGCAGCCCAGGGGACAGGGTCTACGAGCAGTACTTC. The genes are TRBV5-1 and TRBJ2-7, with 9 bases fitting TRBD1. V lost 4 bases to trimming and J lost 3 bases; unmatched junction nucleotides: 5. CDR1 is SGHRS and CDR2 is YFSETQ in the germline V gene. This CDR3 comprises 14 residues.

The chain links TRBV5-1 to TRBJ1-2, with 7 bases fitting TRBD1. Germline CDR1 SGHRS, CDR2 YFSETQ. The V and J ends lost 0 bases and 2 bases, in that order; junction bases with no gene match: 4. The CDR3 is 15 amino acids. The CDR3 spells CASSLETGANYGYTF. The DNA of the CDR3 is TGCGCCAGCAGCTTGGAAACAGGGGCCAACTATGGCTACACCTTC.

This chain connects TRBV12-3 or TRBV12-4 to TRBJ2-5; 8 bases agree with TRBD1. J gave up 5 bases and V 8 bases, and 7 bases lay outside the gene matches. This CDR3 spans 13 amino acids. CDR3 DNA sequence: TGTGCCAGCCGACAGGGGTCGTTTGAGACCCAGTACTTC. Residues: CASRQGSFETQYF.

The J gene is TRBJ2-3, the V gene TRBV2; D gene unclear. The germline V and J ends were trimmed by 3 bases and 3 bases, with 10 bases remaining between them. Germline V gives CDR1 SNHLY, CDR2 FYNNEI. There are 14 residues in the CDR3. In nucleotides, the CDR3 is TGTGCCAGCAGTGATGTCCTGGTGACAGATACGCAGTATTTT. It is translated as CASSDVLVTDTQYF.

Written as DNA, the CDR3 is TGCGCCAGCACTGGGACATCGTCTCAAGAGACCCAGTACTTC. Residues: CASTGTSSQETQYF. The gene calls are TRBV5-1 and TRBJ2-5, with a weak D call TRBD1 (6 bases). This CDR3 comprises 14 residues. V dropped 6 bases and J dropped 2 bases, with 14 bases sitting between them. Per germline, CDR1 SGHRS and CDR2 YFSETQ.

CDR3 DNA: TGCGCCAGCAGCCAACCCAGCGGGAATTACAATGAGCAGTTCTTC. Translating gives CASSQPSGNYNEQFF. The rearrangement links TRBV5-1 to TRBJ2-1; TRBD2 agrees at 7 bases. Germline V gives CDR1 SGHRS, CDR2 YFSETQ. The CDR3 spans 15 residues. V shed 4 bases, J shed 4 bases, and the junction held 8 bases outside the gene matches.

This chain connects TRBV15 to TRBJ2-7, with 10 bases that match TRBD2. This CDR3 spans 14 amino acids. Germline CDR1 LNHNV, CDR2 YYDKDF (reference sequence). The V and J ends lost 3 bases and 7 bases, in that order; junction bases with no gene match: 6. CDR3 amino acids: CATSRLAGDFEQYF. In nucleotides, the CDR3 is TGTGCCACCAGCAGGCTAGCGGGAGATTTTGAGCAGTACTTC.

This clonotype came up many times. A read error may account for a junction end that differs from germline. The chain recombines TRBV4-1 with TRBJ2-7; no reliable D call. The CDR3 totals 13 residues. The germline CDR1 and CDR2 sequences are MGHRA and YSYEKL. The CDR3 loop reads CASSQDGGYEQYF. In DNA, the CDR3 is TGTGCCAGCAGCCAAGATGGTGGCTACGAGCAGTACTTC.

The chain recombines TRBV20-1 with TRBJ2-7; D is ambiguous. Germline V gene lookup returns CDR1 DFQATT and CDR2 SNEGSKA (reference sequence). V was trimmed by 5 bases and J by 0 bases, leaving 5 bases between them. There are 11 residues in the CDR3. CDR3 sequence: CSAYNSYEQYF. The CDR3 bases are TGCAGTGCTTACAACTCCTACGAGCAGTACTTC.

This clonotype occurred once. An end of the junction differs from the germline gene, which may be a read error. The chain has TRBV7-9 and TRBJ2-7, with 8 positions matching TRBD2. The CDR3 extends over 16 amino acids. Germline V CDR1 and CDR2: SEHNR, FQNEAQ (reference sequence). The CDR3 coding sequence is TGTGCCAGCACCGCAACGGGGGGGACCCCGTCCTACGGGCAGTACTTC. Its protein is CASTATGGTPSYGQYF.

The chain joins TRBV10-3 to TRBJ1-2, with D uncertain. The CDR3 is made up of 13 amino acids. In germline, CDR1 is ENHRY, CDR2 SYGVKD. Deletions cut 3 bases from V and 8 bases from J, with 13 bases between. The CDR3, as DNA: TGTGCCATCAGTGAAGGGAGGTGGCAGGGCTACACCTTC. This codes for CAISEGRWQGYTF.

The chain recombines TRBV29-1 with TRBJ2-1, with D perhaps matching TRBD1 or TRBD2 (5 bases each). This CDR3 has 12 amino acids. V gave up 2 bases and J gave up 6 bases, with 8 bases separating them. Germline CDR1 reads SQVTM; CDR2 reads ANQGSEA. The CDR3 loop is CSVELGPNEQFF. The CDR3 coding sequence is TGCAGCGTTGAATTGGGACCCAATGAGCAGTTCTTC.

The rearrangement joins TRBV9 to TRBJ2-3; 9 bases line up with TRBD2. J gave up 6 bases and V 0 bases, and 2 bases lay outside the gene matches. The CDR3 totals 14 residues. From germline, CDR1 is SGDLS and CDR2 YYNGEE. The CDR3 DNA is TGTGCCAGCAGCGTAGTAGGACTAGCGGATACGCAGTATTTT. Amino acids: CASSVVGLADTQYF.

This clonotype occurred a few times. The chain links TRBV7-8 to TRBJ1-2, with 11 bases lining up with TRBD1. There are 20 residues in the CDR3. The junction had 22 bases not matched to a gene; V was cut back by 2 bases and J by 8 bases. Germline assignment: CDR1 SGHVS and CDR2 FQNEAQ. CDR3 nucleotide sequence: TGTGCCAGCAGCTTAAGCTTCGGGTGGGACAGGGGGGCGCTAGCTTTGGGCTACACCTTC. Its protein product is CASSLSFGWDRGALALGYTF.

V gene TRBV30 combines with J gene TRBJ2-1; 9 nucleotides align to TRBD2. This CDR3 is built from 15 residues. In germline, CDR1 is GTSNPN, CDR2 SVGIG (reference sequence). V dropped 7 bases and J dropped 3; count of bases not matched to a gene: 10. The CDR3 nucleotides are TGTGCCTCCGTTGGCGGGGGGGCATTCTACAATGAGCAGTTCTTC. Protein sequence: CASVGGGAFYNEQFF.

This chain uses TRBV20-1 with TRBJ2-4, with 12 bases fitting TRBD2. The DNA end is more similar to TRBJ2-5, so the J call may be wrong. This CDR3 contains 16 residues. The germline V gene has CDR1 DFQATT and CDR2 SNEGSKA (reference sequence). The DNA for the CDR3 is TGCAGTGCCCGGGGTCTAGCGGGGGGGCCGGCAGAGACCCAGTACTTC. Translation gives CSARGLAGGPAETQYF.

This clonotype has just a few counts. The V gene is TRBV4-1, the J gene TRBJ2-5, with TRBD2 identical over 9 bases. CDR3 size: 13 residues. The germline CDR1 and CDR2 sequences are MGHRA and YSYEKL. Trimming cost V 8 bases and J 8 bases; bases outside gene matches: 9. CDR3 protein: CASRLAEGRTQYF. CDR3 sequence (DNA): TGCGCCAGCCGACTAGCGGAGGGGAGAACCCAGTACTTC.

This clonotype was detected once. The chain carries TRBV20-1 and TRBJ2-1; 12 bases fit TRBD2. The CDR3 covers 16 residues. CDR1 DFQATT and CDR2 SNEGSKA come from the germline V gene (reference sequence). Losses at the gene ends were 0 bases for V and 8 bases for J; bases not matched to a gene: 8. CDR3: CSARDLVLAGGYEQFF. CDR3 coding DNA: TGCAGTGCTAGAGATCTCGTTCTAGCGGGAGGGTATGAGCAGTTCTTC.

The chain carries TRBV20-1 and TRBJ2-1; either TRBD1 or TRBD2 may fit D (5 bases each). Germline V CDR1 and CDR2: DFQATT, SNEGSKA (reference sequence). The CDR3 is made up of 16 amino acids. Trimming removed 1 base at V and 4 bases at J, with 17 bases between. The CDR3 sequence is CSARVQRGGGYNEQFF. In DNA form, the CDR3 reads TGCAGTGCTAGAGTCCAGCGCGGTGGGGGATACAATGAGCAGTTCTTC.

The chain joins TRBV27 to TRBJ1-2, with D uncertain. The germline gives CDR1 MNHEY, CDR2 SMNVEV (reference sequence). The CDR3 length is 16 residues. Deletions cut 0 bases from V and 4 bases from J, with 15 bases between. CDR3 loop: CASSLSGGELVYGYTF. Here the CDR3 DNA reads TGTGCCAGCAGTTTATCGGGCGGGGAACTTGTCTATGGCTACACCTTC.